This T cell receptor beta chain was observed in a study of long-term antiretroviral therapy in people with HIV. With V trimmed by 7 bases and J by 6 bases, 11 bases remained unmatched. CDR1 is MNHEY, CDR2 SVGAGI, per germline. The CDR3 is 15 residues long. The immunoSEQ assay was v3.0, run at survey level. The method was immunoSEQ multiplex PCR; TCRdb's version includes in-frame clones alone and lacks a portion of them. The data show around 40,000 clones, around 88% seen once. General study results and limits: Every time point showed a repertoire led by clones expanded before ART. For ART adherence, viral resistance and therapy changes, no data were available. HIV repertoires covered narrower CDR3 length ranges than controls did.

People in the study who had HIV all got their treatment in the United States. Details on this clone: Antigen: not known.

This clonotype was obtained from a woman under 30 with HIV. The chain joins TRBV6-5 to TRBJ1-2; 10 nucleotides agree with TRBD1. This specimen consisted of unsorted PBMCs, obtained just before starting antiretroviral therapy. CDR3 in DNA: TGTGCCAGCACCTGGGGGACAGGGGCCCTGGATGGCTACACCTTC. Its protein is CASTWGTGALDGYTF.